A selection of T cell receptor beta chains follows, all from one sample in a study of T cells in Graves' hyperthyroidism and ophthalmopathy. TCRdb used MiXCR to reprocess the multiplex PCR reads, holding one entry per CDR3 protein. The sample has around 700,000 distinct CDR3 sequences; 15% to 20% are singletons. The material sequenced was blood. The source is a woman aged 45-65 years with Graves' hyperthyroidism that later progressed to Graves' ophthalmopathy. Both conserved end residues are part of each CDR3. Each record gives: clone size, J gene, V gene, CDR3 length, D gene, CDR3 protein, CDR3 DNA. D genes are given only for firm matches. Rows give clone size only sometimes, using once, few, many, or a class for an expanded clone.

clone size: many
J gene: TRBJ2-7
V gene: TRBV6-1
CDR3 length: 17
D gene: NA
CDR3 protein: CASSGPGAGQLSYEQYF
CDR3 DNA: TGTGCCAGCAGTGGGCCGGGGGCGGGCCAACTGAGCTACGAGCAGTACTTC

clone size: few
J gene: TRBJ2-6
V gene: TRBV7-2
CDR3 length: 19
D gene: TRBD2
CDR3 protein: CASSLVGSSGGFGANVLTF
CDR3 DNA: TGTGCCAGCAGCTTAGTAGGTTCTAGCGGGGGATTTGGGGCCAACGTCCTGACTTTC

clone size: many
J gene: TRBJ2-5
V gene: TRBV20-1
CDR3 length: 15
D gene: NA
CDR3 protein: CSAFPSYSDQETQYF
CDR3 DNA: TGCAGTGCTTTCCCTTCATACAGCGACCAAGAGACCCAGTACTTC

clone size: many
J gene: TRBJ2-7
V gene: TRBV20-1
CDR3 length: 12
D gene: TRBD1
CDR3 protein: CSAPGQGYEQYF
CDR3 DNA: TGCAGTGCCCCGGGACAGGGCTACGAGCAGTACTTC

clone size: few
J gene: TRBJ2-1
V gene: TRBV2
CDR3 length: 12
D gene: NA
CDR3 protein: CASSERLYEQFF
CDR3 DNA: TGTGCCAGCAGTGAACGATTATATGAGCAGTTCTTC

clone size: NA
J gene: TRBJ2-2
V gene: TRBV24-1
CDR3 length: 15
D gene: TRBD2
CDR3 protein: CATSDPRGAGGELFF
CDR3 DNA: TGTGCCACCAGTGATCCGCGGGGGGCAGGCGGGGAGCTGTTTTTT

clone size: few
J gene: TRBJ2-3
V gene: TRBV20-1
CDR3 length: 16
D gene: TRBD2
CDR3 protein: CSATLYSGGNTDTQYF
CDR3 DNA: TGCAGTGCTACCCTGTATAGCGGGGGAAACACAGATACGCAGTATTTT

clone size: NA
J gene: TRBJ2-7
V gene: TRBV19
CDR3 length: 14
D gene: TRBD1
CDR3 protein: CASKPGQSSYEQYF
CDR3 DNA: TGTGCCAGTAAACCGGGACAGAGCTCCTACGAGCAGTACTTC

clone size: few
J gene: TRBJ1-4
V gene: TRBV27
CDR3 length: 13
D gene: NA
CDR3 protein: CASAGKGNEKLFF
CDR3 DNA: TGTGCCAGTGCCGGGAAAGGGAATGAAAAACTGTTTTTT

clone size: NA
J gene: TRBJ2-3
V gene: TRBV19
CDR3 length: 16
D gene: NA
CDR3 protein: CASSLPRGTAPDTQYF
CDR3 DNA: TGTGCCAGTAGTCTACCGCGAGGAACAGCCCCAGATACGCAGTATTTT

clone size: NA
J gene: TRBJ2-7
V gene: TRBV6-5
CDR3 length: 15
D gene: NA
CDR3 protein: CATGPRVQSSYEQYF
CDR3 DNA: TGTGCCACCGGGCCCCGTGTCCAATCCTCATACGAGCAGTACTTC

clone size: NA
J gene: TRBJ2-3
V gene: TRBV3-1
CDR3 length: 14
D gene: NA
CDR3 protein: CAGSQWGNTDTQYF
CDR3 DNA: TGTGCCGGCAGCCAATGGGGGAACACAGATACGCAGTATTTT

clone size: NA
J gene: TRBJ1-2
V gene: TRBV11-2
CDR3 length: 16
D gene: NA
CDR3 protein: CASSLRGGLTNYGYTF
CDR3 DNA: TGTGCCAGCAGCCTTCGTGGGGGGCTGACTAACTATGGCTACACCTTC

clone size: few
J gene: TRBJ2-1
V gene: TRBV7-7
CDR3 length: 17
D gene: NA
CDR3 protein: CASSLSAAGTSSGEQFF
CDR3 DNA: TGTGCTAGCAGCTTAAGTGCCGCCGGGACTTCATCGGGTGAGCAGTTCTTC

clone size: many
J gene: TRBJ1-4
V gene: TRBV3-1
CDR3 length: 15
D gene: TRBD1
CDR3 protein: CASSRDRGRIEKLFF
CDR3 DNA: TGTGCCAGCAGCCGAGACAGGGGGCGGATTGAAAAACTGTTTTTT

clone size: many
J gene: TRBJ2-5
V gene: TRBV3-1
CDR3 length: 17
D gene: NA
CDR3 protein: CASSQDLPGGAVETQYF
CDR3 DNA: TGTGCCAGCAGCCAAGATCTCCCCGGGGGCGCGGTGGAGACCCAGTACTTC

clone size: NA
J gene: TRBJ1-1
V gene: TRBV27
CDR3 length: 14
D gene: TRBD1
CDR3 protein: CASSSDRVGAEAFF
CDR3 DNA: TGTGCCAGCAGTTCCGACAGGGTGGGCGCTGAAGCTTTCTTT

clone size: many
J gene: TRBJ1-1
V gene: TRBV11-2
CDR3 length: 16
D gene: NA
CDR3 protein: CASSPALQEDDTEAFF
CDR3 DNA: TGTGCCAGCAGCCCGGCGCTCCAGGAGGACGACACTGAAGCTTTCTTT

clone size: few
J gene: TRBJ1-1
V gene: TRBV5-6
CDR3 length: 16
D gene: TRBD1
CDR3 protein: CASSFPETGENTEAFF
CDR3 DNA: TGTGCCAGCAGCTTTCCCGAGACAGGGGAGAACACTGAAGCTTTCTTT

clone size: few
J gene: TRBJ1-3
V gene: TRBV6-1
CDR3 length: 14
D gene: NA
CDR3 protein: CASSVGEAGNTIYF
CDR3 DNA: TGTGCCAGCTCGGTAGGGGAAGCAGGAAACACCATATATTTT

clone size: many
J gene: TRBJ2-5
V gene: TRBV7-9
CDR3 length: 15
D gene: NA
CDR3 protein: CASSLFTGPQETQYF
CDR3 DNA: TGTGCCAGCAGCTTATTTACAGGGCCACAAGAGACCCAGTACTTC

clone size: many
J gene: TRBJ1-1
V gene: TRBV7-6
CDR3 length: 13
D gene: NA
CDR3 protein: CASRPTAITEAFF
CDR3 DNA: TGTGCCAGCAGACCGACAGCCATCACTGAAGCTTTCTTT

clone size: NA
J gene: TRBJ2-1
V gene: TRBV5-6
CDR3 length: 15
D gene: NA
CDR3 protein: CASSFRAITYNEQFF
CDR3 DNA: TGTGCCAGCAGCTTTCGGGCCATCACCTACAATGAGCAGTTCTTC

clone size: many
J gene: TRBJ1-3
V gene: TRBV6-1
CDR3 length: 17
D gene: NA
CDR3 protein: CASTPKGTVYSGNTIYF
CDR3 DNA: TGTGCCAGCACCCCAAAAGGGACGGTTTACTCTGGAAACACCATATATTTT

clone size: few
J gene: TRBJ2-1
V gene: TRBV3-1
CDR3 length: 16
D gene: NA
CDR3 protein: CASSQEGGGGAKGQFF
CDR3 DNA: TGTGCCAGCAGCCAAGAAGGGGGTGGGGGGGCTAAAGGGCAGTTCTTC

clone size: many
J gene: TRBJ1-2
V gene: TRBV11-2
CDR3 length: 15
D gene: NA
CDR3 protein: CASSLEGAASYGYTF
CDR3 DNA: TGTGCCAGCAGCTTAGAGGGTGCAGCGTCATATGGCTACACCTTC

clone size: NA
J gene: TRBJ1-4
V gene: TRBV7-9
CDR3 length: 16
D gene: NA
CDR3 protein: CASSPTGSRFNEKLFF
CDR3 DNA: TGTGCCAGCAGCCCGACCGGCAGCCGCTTTAATGAAAAACTGTTTTTT

clone size: NA
J gene: TRBJ2-2
V gene: TRBV6-5
CDR3 length: 13
D gene: TRBD2
CDR3 protein: CASSYGGGGELFF
CDR3 DNA: TGTGCCAGCAGTTACGGCGGGGGCGGGGAGCTGTTTTTT

clone size: many
J gene: TRBJ2-3
V gene: TRBV30
CDR3 length: 13
D gene: NA
CDR3 protein: CAWRLHSTDTQYF
CDR3 DNA: TGTGCCTGGAGACTTCATAGCACAGATACGCAGTATTTT

clone size: NA
J gene: TRBJ1-2
V gene: TRBV5-4
CDR3 length: 17
D gene: TRBD1
CDR3 protein: CASSLAGTGPIFYGYTF
CDR3 DNA: TGTGCCAGCAGCTTGGCCGGGACAGGTCCCATATTCTATGGCTACACCTTC

clone size: many
J gene: TRBJ2-3
V gene: TRBV7-2
CDR3 length: 14
D gene: NA
CDR3 protein: CASSPRRSDLAQYF
CDR3 DNA: TGTGCCAGCAGCCCCCGACGAAGCGACTTAGCGCAGTATTTT

clone size: NA
J gene: TRBJ2-7
V gene: TRBV9
CDR3 length: 15
D gene: NA
CDR3 protein: CASSVDVGFSYEQYF
CDR3 DNA: TGTGCCAGCAGCGTAGACGTGGGGTTCTCCTACGAGCAGTACTTC

clone size: few
J gene: TRBJ2-1
V gene: TRBV3-1
CDR3 length: 16
D gene: TRBD2
CDR3 protein: CASSQDKLAGGNEQFF
CDR3 DNA: TGTGCCAGCAGCCAAGATAAACTAGCGGGGGGGAATGAGCAGTTCTTC

clone size: many
J gene: TRBJ1-6
V gene: TRBV6-6
CDR3 length: 16
D gene: NA
CDR3 protein: CASSYGQGRYNSPLHF
CDR3 DNA: TGTGCCAGCAGTTACGGGCAGGGTCGATATAATTCACCCCTCCACTTT

clone size: many
J gene: TRBJ2-7
V gene: TRBV18
CDR3 length: 18
D gene: TRBD2
CDR3 protein: CASSPPVGTSGGTYEQYF
CDR3 DNA: TGTGCCAGCTCACCACCGGTTGGGACTAGCGGGGGAACCTACGAGCAGTACTTC

clone size: many
J gene: TRBJ1-1
V gene: TRBV7-8
CDR3 length: 14
D gene: NA
CDR3 protein: CASRPWGRATEAFF
CDR3 DNA: TGTGCCAGCAGGCCGTGGGGGCGCGCCACTGAAGCTTTCTTT

clone size: many
J gene: TRBJ2-1
V gene: TRBV20-1
CDR3 length: 15
D gene: NA
CDR3 protein: CSARDPSGSYNEQFF
CDR3 DNA: TGCAGTGCTAGAGATCCCAGCGGTTCCTACAATGAGCAGTTCTTC

clone size: NA
J gene: TRBJ2-4
V gene: TRBV10-3
CDR3 length: 15
D gene: TRBD1
CDR3 protein: CAISEEGTGVNIQYF
CDR3 DNA: TGTGCCATCAGTGAAGAAGGGACAGGGGTTAACATTCAGTACTTC

clone size: many
J gene: TRBJ2-1
V gene: TRBV7-9
CDR3 length: 15
D gene: TRBD2
CDR3 protein: CASTLTSGSGNEQFF
CDR3 DNA: TGTGCCAGCACCTTGACTAGCGGGTCGGGAAATGAGCAGTTCTTC

clone size: NA
J gene: TRBJ2-1
V gene: TRBV27
CDR3 length: 13
D gene: NA
CDR3 protein: CASKVTWDNEQFF
CDR3 DNA: TGTGCCAGCAAGGTTACGTGGGACAATGAGCAGTTCTTC

clone size: NA
J gene: TRBJ1-2
V gene: TRBV6-4
CDR3 length: 13
D gene: TRBD1
CDR3 protein: CASSATQGYGYTF
CDR3 DNA: TGTGCCAGCAGTGCGACACAGGGGTATGGCTACACCTTC

clone size: few
J gene: TRBJ2-2
V gene: TRBV5-1
CDR3 length: 15
D gene: NA
CDR3 protein: CASSLVASSTGELFF
CDR3 DNA: TGCGCCAGCAGCTTGGTTGCATCCTCCACCGGGGAGCTGTTTTTT

clone size: NA
J gene: TRBJ2-2
V gene: TRBV10-2
CDR3 length: 14
D gene: NA
CDR3 protein: CASSESVETGELFF
CDR3 DNA: TGCGCCAGCAGTGAGTCGGTAGAAACCGGGGAGCTGTTTTTT

clone size: many
J gene: TRBJ1-5
V gene: TRBV20-1
CDR3 length: 15
D gene: NA
CDR3 protein: CSARDLAGGNQPQHF
CDR3 DNA: TGCAGTGCTAGAGATTTAGCAGGGGGCAATCAGCCCCAGCATTTT

clone size: many
J gene: TRBJ2-7
V gene: TRBV12-3/TRBV12-4
CDR3 length: 11
D gene: NA
CDR3 protein: CASSFALEQYF
CDR3 DNA: TGTGCCAGCAGTTTTGCCCTCGAGCAGTACTTC

clone size: NA
J gene: TRBJ1-1
V gene: TRBV18
CDR3 length: 14
D gene: NA
CDR3 protein: CASSPPSENTEAFF
CDR3 DNA: TGTGCCAGCTCACCGCCCTCGGAGAACACTGAAGCTTTCTTT

clone size: few
J gene: TRBJ2-7
V gene: TRBV5-6
CDR3 length: 13
D gene: TRBD2
CDR3 protein: CASSLGGGNEQYF
CDR3 DNA: TGTGCCAGCTCACTTGGGGGAGGGAACGAGCAGTACTTC

clone size: many
J gene: TRBJ2-7
V gene: TRBV30
CDR3 length: 11
D gene: NA
CDR3 protein: CAWSGGNEQYF
CDR3 DNA: TGTGCCTGGAGTGGGGGGAACGAGCAGTACTTC

clone size: many
J gene: TRBJ2-3
V gene: TRBV5-1
CDR3 length: 15
D gene: TRBD2
CDR3 protein: CASSWGTSRTDTQYF
CDR3 DNA: TGCGCCAGCAGCTGGGGGACTAGCCGAACGGATACGCAGTATTTT

clone size: many
J gene: TRBJ1-2
V gene: TRBV27
CDR3 length: 15
D gene: NA
CDR3 protein: CASSLSPDLNYGYTF
CDR3 DNA: TGTGCCAGCAGTTTATCGCCCGATCTAAACTATGGCTACACCTTC

clone size: few
J gene: TRBJ1-2
V gene: TRBV7-9
CDR3 length: 15
D gene: NA
CDR3 protein: CASSLSEDMGYGYTF
CDR3 DNA: TGTGCCAGCAGCTTAAGTGAGGATATGGGCTATGGCTACACCTTC

clone size: once
J gene: TRBJ2-7
V gene: TRBV4-1
CDR3 length: 14
D gene: TRBD2
CDR3 protein: CASSHLGGGNEQYF
CDR3 DNA: TGCGCCAGCAGCCACCTTGGGGGGGGGAACGAGCAGTACTTC

clone size: many
J gene: TRBJ2-7
V gene: TRBV18
CDR3 length: 11
D gene: NA
CDR3 protein: CASSPAYEQYF
CDR3 DNA: TGTGCCAGCTCACCCGCCTACGAGCAGTACTTC

clone size: NA
J gene: TRBJ1-4
V gene: TRBV11-1
CDR3 length: 15
D gene: NA
CDR3 protein: CASSLSAGADEKLFF
CDR3 DNA: TGTGCCAGCAGCTTAAGCGCAGGGGCGGATGAAAAACTGTTTTTT

clone size: few
J gene: TRBJ2-7
V gene: TRBV12-3/TRBV12-4
CDR3 length: 14
D gene: NA
CDR3 protein: CASKDGTLGYEQYF
CDR3 DNA: TGTGCCAGCAAGGACGGGACACTTGGTTACGAGCAGTACTTC

clone size: NA
J gene: TRBJ2-1
V gene: TRBV11-2
CDR3 length: 15
D gene: TRBD1
CDR3 protein: CASSFEGASYNEQFF
CDR3 DNA: TGTGCCAGCAGCTTCGAGGGGGCCTCTTACAATGAGCAGTTCTTC

clone size: many
J gene: TRBJ2-5
V gene: TRBV2
CDR3 length: 14
D gene: TRBD1
CDR3 protein: CASIDRGGRETQYF
CDR3 DNA: TGTGCCAGCATAGACAGGGGAGGAAGAGAGACCCAGTACTTC